The T cell receptor beta chain under discussion was sequenced for a study of T cell repertoires in cytomegalovirus infection. The overall study: CMV infection plus the matching HLA type was flagged by public TCR beta signatures.

The CDR3 is 14 amino acids. V was pared by 2 bases and J by 6 bases, with 11 bases between. As concerns this clonotype: Its target is not known.

General study findings and limits: Based on cumulative public TCR beta family frequency, carriers of CMV plus the relevant HLA were identified.

Each CDR3 protein is one row after TCRdb ran MiXCR on the reads. The sample holds 110,000 or so distinct CDR3 sequences; around 29% are singletons and the top ten take roughly 77%. Specimen: CD8+ T cells from cultured PBMCs, collected from culture after CMV antigen stimulation. This clonotype was obtained from a human donor in good health (CMV status not recorded). Some clones in this sample may be carry-over from other donors' samples. V and J are TRBV12-3 or TRBV12-4 and TRBJ2-1; D unresolved. CDR3 nucleotides: TGTGCCAGCAGTTTATTGGGGTACCCCAATGAGCAGTTCTTC. Its translation: CASSLLGYPNEQFF.